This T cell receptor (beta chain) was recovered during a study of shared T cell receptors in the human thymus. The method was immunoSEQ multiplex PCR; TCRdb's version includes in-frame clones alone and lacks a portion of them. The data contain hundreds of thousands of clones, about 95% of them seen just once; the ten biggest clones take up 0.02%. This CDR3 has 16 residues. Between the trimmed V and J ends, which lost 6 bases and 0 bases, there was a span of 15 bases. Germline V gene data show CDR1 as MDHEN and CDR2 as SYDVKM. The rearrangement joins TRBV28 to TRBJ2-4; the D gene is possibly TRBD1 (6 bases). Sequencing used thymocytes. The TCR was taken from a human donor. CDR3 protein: CASRSDSVGAKNIQYF. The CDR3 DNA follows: TGTGCCAGCAGATCGGACAGCGTGGGAGCCAAAAACATTCAGTACTTC.